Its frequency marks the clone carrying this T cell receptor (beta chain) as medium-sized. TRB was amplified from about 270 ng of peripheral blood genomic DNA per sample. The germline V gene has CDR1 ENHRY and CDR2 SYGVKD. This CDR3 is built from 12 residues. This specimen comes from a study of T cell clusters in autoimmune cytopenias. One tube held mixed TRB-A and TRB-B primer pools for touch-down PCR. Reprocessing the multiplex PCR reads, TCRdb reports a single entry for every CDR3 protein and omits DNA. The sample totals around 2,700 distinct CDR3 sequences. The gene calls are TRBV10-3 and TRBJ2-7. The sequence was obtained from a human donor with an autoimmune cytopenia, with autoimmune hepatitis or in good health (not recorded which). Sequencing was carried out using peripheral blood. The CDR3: CAIRSEDYEQYF.